This T cell receptor beta chain stems from a study of blood T cell repertoires in COVID-19. This CDR3 contains 13 residues. V lost 2 bases, J lost 2 bases, and 7 bases lay in between. The germline V gene encodes CDR1 LGHNA and CDR2 YNFKEQ. Here immunoSEQ multiplex PCR was the method, and the copy in TCRdb shows in-frame clones only, minus some. The sample contains approximately 200,000 clones, 85% of which appear only once. Sample: PBMCs or T cells enriched from blood (not recorded which). This TCR was recovered from a man aged 40-50 years who had recovered from COVID-19. The V gene is TRBV4-2, the J gene TRBJ2-7; D remains unclear. The CDR3 DNA follows: TGTGCCAGCAGCCAAACCCTAGCCTACGAGCAGTACTTC. Protein product: CASSQTLAYEQYF.